This TCR beta chain derives from a study of siplizumab effects on memory and regulatory T cells. A remark on this clone: Its antigen is undetermined.

Germline V lookup: CDR1 SGHDN, CDR2 FVKESK. The CDR3 loop spans 15 amino acids. V was clipped by 3 bases and J by 0 bases, with 10 bases between them. Produced via immunoSEQ multiplex PCR; TCRdb's table is partial and in-frame only. The sample holds about 69,000 clones, 75% to 90% seen once. The study, taken as a whole, reports: In unstimulated cells, naive T cells appeared more diverse than memory T cells and seemed major alloresponse contributors. Siplizumab significantly reduced alloreactive sequences traceable to unstimulated CD4+ memory cells.

This sequence was found in a human donor in good health. Sequenced sample: Tregs sorted from blood. The J gene is TRBJ2-3, the V gene TRBV14; D might be TRBD1 (6 bases). As DNA, the CDR3 is TGTGCCAGCAGCCAGTGGACAGTTAGCACAGATACGCAGTATTTT. Encoded protein: CASSQWTVSTDTQYF.